The entry below describes one T cell receptor (beta chain). This table comes from immunoSEQ multiplex PCR, and its TCRdb copy is limited to in-frame clones, with some not included. Counted here are approximately 530,000 clones, around nine tenths occurring once; the ten biggest clones make up about 8.2%. The CDR3 runs to 13 residues. The V end was cut by 2 bases, the J end by 10 bases, with 14 bases between. These data belong to a study of blood T cell repertoires in COVID-19. This receptor was identified in a woman between 45 and 65 years old with COVID-19, enrolled during active disease. The sequenced material came from peripheral blood. V gene TRBV12-3 or TRBV12-4 combines with J gene TRBJ1-2, with D tentatively TRBD1 (5 bases). The CDR3 region has the DNA TGTGCCAGCAGTTTAAGGGGAGGACTAACCTACACCTTC. The encoded protein is CASSLRGGLTYTF.